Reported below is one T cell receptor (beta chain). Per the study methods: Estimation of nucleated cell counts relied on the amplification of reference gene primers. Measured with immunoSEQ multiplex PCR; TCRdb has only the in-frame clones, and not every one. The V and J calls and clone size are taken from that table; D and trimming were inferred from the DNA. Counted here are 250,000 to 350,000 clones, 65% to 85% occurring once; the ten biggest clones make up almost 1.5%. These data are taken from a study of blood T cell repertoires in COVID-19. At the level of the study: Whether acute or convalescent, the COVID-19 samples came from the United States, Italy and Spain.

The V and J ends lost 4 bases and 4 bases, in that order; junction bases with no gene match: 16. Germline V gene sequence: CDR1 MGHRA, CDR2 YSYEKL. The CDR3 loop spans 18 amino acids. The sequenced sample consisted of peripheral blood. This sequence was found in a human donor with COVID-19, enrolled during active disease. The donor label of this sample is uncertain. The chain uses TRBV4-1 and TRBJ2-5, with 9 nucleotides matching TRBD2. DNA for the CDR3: TGCGCCAGCAGCCCCGAAACCTTAGCGGGAGATTTAGGAGAGACCCAGTACTTC. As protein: CASSPETLAGDLGETQYF.